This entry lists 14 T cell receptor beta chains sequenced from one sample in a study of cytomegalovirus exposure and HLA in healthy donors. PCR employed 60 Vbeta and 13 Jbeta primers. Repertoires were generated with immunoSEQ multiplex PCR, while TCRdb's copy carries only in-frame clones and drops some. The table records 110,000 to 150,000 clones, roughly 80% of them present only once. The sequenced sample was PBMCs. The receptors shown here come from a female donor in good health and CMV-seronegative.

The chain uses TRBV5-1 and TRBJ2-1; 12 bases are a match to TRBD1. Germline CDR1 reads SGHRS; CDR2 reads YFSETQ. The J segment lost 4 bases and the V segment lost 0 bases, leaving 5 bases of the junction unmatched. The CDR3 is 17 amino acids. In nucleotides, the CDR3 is TGCGCCAGCAGCTTGGCCGGGACAGGGGGCCCTTACAATGAGCAGTTCTTC. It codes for CASSLAGTGGPYNEQFF.

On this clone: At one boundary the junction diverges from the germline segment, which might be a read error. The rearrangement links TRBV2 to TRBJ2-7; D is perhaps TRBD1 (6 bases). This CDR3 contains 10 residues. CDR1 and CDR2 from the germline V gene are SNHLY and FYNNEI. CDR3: CASTQGFPAF. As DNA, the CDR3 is TGTGCCAGCACCCAGGGGTTTCCCGCCTTC.

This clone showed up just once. This chain's CDR3 is CASSSRTGEQPQHF. The CDR3 bases are TGTGCCAGCAGTTCCAGGACAGGGGAACAGCCCCAGCATTTT. V is TRBV27 and J is TRBJ1-5, with 9 positions matching TRBD1. With 4 bases clipped from V and 7 bases from J, the junction kept 5 bases outside the gene matches. CDR1 and CDR2 (germline): MNHEY, SMNVEV (reference sequence). This CDR3 contains 14 residues.

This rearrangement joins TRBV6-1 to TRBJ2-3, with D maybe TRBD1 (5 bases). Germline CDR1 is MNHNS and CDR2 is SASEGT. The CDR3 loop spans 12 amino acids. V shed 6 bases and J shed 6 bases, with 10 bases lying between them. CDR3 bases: TGTGCCAGCAGACAGGAAGGGGATACGCAGTATTTT. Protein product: CASRQEGDTQYF.

The chain's CDR3 is CASSLDSRLAAQETQYF. CDR3 coding DNA: TGTGCCAGCAGCTTAGATTCGCGACTAGCGGCCCAAGAGACCCAGTACTTC. The V and J genes are TRBV11-2 and TRBJ2-5, with 9 bases aligning to TRBD2. Germline V gives CDR1 SGHAT, CDR2 FQNNGV. The CDR3 has 17 amino acids. V trimming: 0 bases; J trimming: 1 base; junction bases outside the gene matches: 6.

The CDR3 spells CASSLGTSAADEQYF. CDR3 nucleotide sequence: TGTGCCAGCAGCTTAGGTACCAGCGCGGCGGACGAGCAGTACTTC. This sequence joins TRBV11-1 and TRBJ2-7; no firm D call. Trimming removed 1 base at V and 5 bases at J, with 15 bases between. CDR3 length: 15 amino acids. Germline lookup yields CDR1 SGHAT and CDR2 FQDESV (reference sequence).

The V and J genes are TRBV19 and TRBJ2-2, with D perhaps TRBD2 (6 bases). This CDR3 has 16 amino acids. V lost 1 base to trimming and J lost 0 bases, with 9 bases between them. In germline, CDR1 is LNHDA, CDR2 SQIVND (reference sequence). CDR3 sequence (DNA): TGTGCCAGTAGTATAGGGGACTGGTCGAACACCGGGGAGCTGTTTTTT. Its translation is CASSIGDWSNTGELFF.

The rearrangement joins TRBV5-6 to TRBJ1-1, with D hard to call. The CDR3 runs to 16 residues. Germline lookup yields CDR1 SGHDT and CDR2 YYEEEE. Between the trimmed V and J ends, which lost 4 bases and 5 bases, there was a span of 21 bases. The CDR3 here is CASSRPSGVGFTEAFF. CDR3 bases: TGTGCCAGCAGCCGGCCGTCCGGGGTGGGATTTACTGAAGCTTTCTTT.

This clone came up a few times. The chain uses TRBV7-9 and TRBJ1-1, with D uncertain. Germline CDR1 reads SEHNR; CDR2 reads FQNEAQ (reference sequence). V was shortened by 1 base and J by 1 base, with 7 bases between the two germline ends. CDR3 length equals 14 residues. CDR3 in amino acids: CASSLVARNTEAFF. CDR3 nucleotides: TGTGCCAGCAGCTTAGTGGCCAGGAACACTGAAGCTTTCTTT.

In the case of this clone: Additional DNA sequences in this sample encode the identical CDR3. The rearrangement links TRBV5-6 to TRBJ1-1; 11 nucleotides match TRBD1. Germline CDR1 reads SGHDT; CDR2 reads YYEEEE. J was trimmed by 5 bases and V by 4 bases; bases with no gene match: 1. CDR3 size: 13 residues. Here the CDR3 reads CASSRDRGTEAFF. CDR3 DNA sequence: TGTGCCAGCAGCCGGGACAGGGGGACTGAAGCTTTCTTT.

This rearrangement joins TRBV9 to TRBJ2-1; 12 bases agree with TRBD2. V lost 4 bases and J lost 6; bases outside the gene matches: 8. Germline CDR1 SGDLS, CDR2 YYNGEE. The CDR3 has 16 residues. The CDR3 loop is CASSHDLAGGLNEQFF. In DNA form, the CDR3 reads TGTGCCAGCAGCCACGACCTAGCGGGGGGGCTCAATGAGCAGTTCTTC.

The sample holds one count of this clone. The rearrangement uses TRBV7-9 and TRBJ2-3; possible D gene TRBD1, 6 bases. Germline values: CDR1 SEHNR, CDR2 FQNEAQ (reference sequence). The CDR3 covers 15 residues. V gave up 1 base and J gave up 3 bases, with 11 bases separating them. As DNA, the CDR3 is TGTGCCAGCAGCTTAGACTTAGGACAGACAGATACGCAGTATTTT. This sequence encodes CASSLDLGQTDTQYF.

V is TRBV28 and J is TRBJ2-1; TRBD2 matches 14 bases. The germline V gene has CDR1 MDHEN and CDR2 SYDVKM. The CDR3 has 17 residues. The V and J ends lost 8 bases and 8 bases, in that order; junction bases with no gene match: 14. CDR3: CASAGVGTSGSLHEQFF. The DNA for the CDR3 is TGTGCCAGCGCAGGGGTAGGGACTAGCGGGAGCCTCCATGAGCAGTTCTTC.

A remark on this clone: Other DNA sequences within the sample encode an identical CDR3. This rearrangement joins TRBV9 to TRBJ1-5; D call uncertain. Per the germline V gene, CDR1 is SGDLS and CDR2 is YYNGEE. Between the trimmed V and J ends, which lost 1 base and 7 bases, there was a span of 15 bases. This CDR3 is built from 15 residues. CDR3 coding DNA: TGTGCCAGCAGCGTACACGGGAACGGAAACCAGCCCCAGCATTTT. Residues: CASSVHGNGNQPQHF.